Listed here are 15 T cell receptor beta chains from one sample, sequenced in a study of response to subunit inactivated influenza vaccine (dated by TCRdb to between 2017 and 2018). Libraries came from RT-PCR. The sequencer was an Illumina HiSeq 2500. The raw public reads went through TCRdb reprocessing: fastp at Q25, MiXCR clone calling, in-frame beta chains kept. Entries are consolidated by CDR3 protein sequence, retaining the most common genes and DNA. The sample records 550,000 to 600,000 distinct CDR3 sequences, about 12% of which are singletons. The ten largest make up approximately 10% of the sample. The specimen was PBMCs from blood, collected on the day of vaccination. These receptors were taken from a man aged 50 to 60 who received an inactivated influenza vaccine. Donor details come from another sample of the same person, matched by shared clones.

This clonotype appeared many times. V is TRBV12-3 or TRBV12-4 and J is TRBJ2-3; D remains unclear. Deletions cut 4 bases from V and 2 bases from J, with 7 bases between. CDR3 length equals 13 residues. The chain's CDR3 is CASSYRVTDTQYF. CDR3 coding DNA: TGTGCCAGCAGTTACAGAGTCACAGATACGCAGTATTTT.

The CDR3 spells CASSHDQTGELFF. CDR3 in DNA: TGTGCCAGCAGCCATGACCAAACCGGGGAGCTGTTTTTT. The chain is built from TRBV7-2 and TRBJ2-2; D ambiguous. V dropped 5 bases and J dropped 5 bases, with 9 bases sitting between them. The germline CDR1 and CDR2 sequences are SGHTA and FQGNSA. This CDR3 spans 13 amino acids.

This clonotype was seen a few times. As DNA, the CDR3 is TGTGCCACCAGCAGCGGGACAGGGGACAACGAGCAGTACTTC. It encodes CATSSGTGDNEQYF. This chain joins TRBV15 and TRBJ2-7; 10 nucleotides align to TRBD1. CDR1 and CDR2 from the germline V gene are LNHNV and YYDKDF (reference sequence). J lost 5 bases, V lost 3 bases, and 4 bases had no gene match. The CDR3 spans 14 residues.

This chain connects TRBV28 to TRBJ2-1; unclear D gene. Between the trimmed V and J ends, which lost 6 bases and 10 bases, there was a span of 10 bases. This CDR3 contains 11 residues. Germline loops: CDR1 MDHEN, CDR2 SYDVKM. The CDR3 DNA sequence: TGTGCCAGCAGCCGCAGCCTGGAGCAGTTCTTC. This sequence encodes CASSRSLEQFF.

A few counts support this clonotype. The V call is TRBV5-1, the J call TRBJ1-1; weak D call: TRBD1 (5 bases). The CDR3 loop spans 16 amino acids. V was trimmed by 2 bases and J by 4 bases, leaving 18 bases between them. Per the germline V gene, CDR1 is SGHRS and CDR2 is YFSETQ. The CDR3 loop reads CASSLNSGIGGTEAFF. The CDR3 DNA sequence: TGCGCCAGCAGCTTAAATTCAGGGATCGGTGGCACTGAAGCTTTCTTT.

J is TRBJ2-7 and V is TRBV5-1; the D gene is possibly TRBD1 (7 bases). V shed 3 bases and J shed 0 bases, with 19 bases lying between them. Germline V CDR1 and CDR2: SGHRS, YFSETQ. This CDR3 spans 17 amino acids. The CDR3 protein is CASSWGDLGTASYEQYF. The CDR3 DNA sequence: TGCGCCAGCAGCTGGGGGGACCTCGGGACAGCCTCCTACGAGCAGTACTTC.

This clonotype was detected a few times. The chain links TRBV11-2 to TRBJ2-1, with D uncertain. The CDR3 consists of 18 residues. The germline V gene encodes CDR1 SGHAT and CDR2 FQNNGV. Trimming took off 1 base at V and 0 bases at J, with 16 bases between the two ends. CDR3 bases: TGTGCCAGCAGCTTAGGGTTAGGCAAAAGGAACTCCTACAATGAGCAGTTCTTC. Its translation: CASSLGLGKRNSYNEQFF. Drawing the rest from reference TRBV11-2 and TRBJ2-1, the complete variable domain is EAGVAQSPRYKIIEKRQSVAFWCNPISGHATLYWYQQILGQGPKLLIQFQNNGVVDDSQLPKDRFSAERLKGVDSTLKIQPAKLEDSAVYLCASSLGLGKRNSYNEQFFGPGTRLTVL.

This clonotype was seen more than once but under ten times. This sequence joins TRBV6-1 and TRBJ1-6, with 7 bases fitting TRBD1. Per germline, CDR1 MNHNS and CDR2 SASEGT. Germline trimming cut 6 bases from V and 6 bases from J; bases unmatched to any gene: 5. The CDR3 has 14 residues. The CDR3 is CASSPGQINSPLHF. CDR3 DNA: TGTGCCAGCAGCCCGGGACAGATTAATTCACCCCTCCACTTT.

This clonotype was recorded many times. V usage is TRBV28 and J usage is TRBJ2-2; no clear D gene. The CDR3 is 15 residues long. V was clipped by 2 bases and J by 1 base, with 8 bases between them. CDR1 is MDHEN and CDR2 is SYDVKM in the germline V gene. Here the CDR3 reads CASSLITRNTGELFF. In nucleotides, the CDR3 is TGTGCCAGCAGTTTAATTACCCGGAACACCGGGGAGCTGTTTTTT.

This clonotype was recorded a few times. The genes are TRBV12-3 or TRBV12-4 and TRBJ2-1; the D gene is possibly TRBD1 (6 bases). The ends were cut back, 3 bases at V and 4 bases at J, with 19 bases in the middle. The CDR3 is 17 amino acids. The CDR3 bases are TGTGCCAGCAGTTTTAAGCAGGGGATATTGCCGTACAATGAGCAGTTCTTC. The encoded protein is CASSFKQGILPYNEQFF.

The genes are TRBV3-1 and TRBJ2-7; 9 nucleotides line up with TRBD2. Germline assignment: CDR1 LGHDT and CDR2 YNNKEL (reference sequence). The CDR3 is made up of 16 amino acids. V dropped 1 base and J dropped 9; count of bases not matched to a gene: 13. The CDR3 sequence is CASSQGMTSGLSAQYF. DNA for the CDR3: TGTGCCAGCAGCCAAGGAATGACTAGCGGCCTTTCTGCGCAGTACTTC.

About this clonotype: Here the CDR3 omits its conserved ending phenylalanine or tryptophan, so a read error is the likely source. No DNA is shown, since the ends of the CDR3 on it are uncertain; the CDR3 is the one TCRdb lists. This rearrangement joins TRBV2 to TRBJ2-7; the table's TRBD2 call for D was not verified on the DNA. The CDR3 region is 15 residues in length, termini included. CDR1 SNHLY and CDR2 FYNNEI come from the germline V gene. CDR3: CASSEFSIAGTIKRL.

At least ten counts were recorded for this clonotype. This chain joins TRBV27 and TRBJ2-1; 7 bases line up with TRBD2. V shed 5 bases, J shed 0 bases, and the junction held 13 bases outside the gene matches. The CDR3 spans 18 residues. From germline, CDR1 is MNHEY and CDR2 SMNVEV (reference sequence). The CDR3 spells CASSPRGEAGYSYNEQFF. Here the CDR3 DNA reads TGTGCCAGCAGTCCCCGGGGGGAAGCGGGGTACTCCTACAATGAGCAGTTCTTC.

This clonotype was counted at least ten times. The chain carries TRBV29-1 and TRBJ2-7, with D unclear. CDR3 length: 11 amino acids. Germline CDR1 SQVTM, CDR2 ANQGSEA. The ends were cut back, 4 bases at V and 7 bases at J, with 11 bases in the middle. CDR3 sequence (DNA): TGCAGCGTTGGCAGCTCCGGGGAGCAGTACTTC. This gives the protein CSVGSSGEQYF.

The rearrangement joins TRBV12-3 or TRBV12-4 to TRBJ2-1; 12 bases are a match to TRBD2. This CDR3 is built from 15 residues. V trimming: 6 bases; J trimming: 4 bases; junction bases outside the gene matches: 4. The CDR3 DNA reads TGTGCCAGCAGCATCACTAGCGGGAGGTACAATGAGCAGTTCTTC. It yields the protein CASSITSGRYNEQFF.